The clone carrying this T cell receptor beta chain showed up just a few times. Its antigen is undetermined. The data belong to a study of cytomegalovirus exposure and HLA in healthy donors. Broader study findings: The study carried out a later analysis of TCR beta sequences. It associated some 17,000 of them with specific HLA alleles at a false discovery rate of 0.05. When presence/absence was analysed, sequencing depth was taken to be roughly uniform across donors.

Primers: 60 Vbeta forward and 13 Jbeta reverse. Profiling relied on immunoSEQ multiplex PCR, and the TCRdb table lists in-frame clones only, not all of them. The sample gives roughly 59,000 clones, 60% to 80% of which show up once; around 17% is in the top ten. The CDR3 loop spans 16 amino acids. V lost 2 bases to trimming and J lost 5 bases; unmatched junction nucleotides: 11. CDR1 and CDR2 (germline): MDHEN, SYDVKM. This clonotype originated in a man in his forties in good health and CMV-seropositive. V and J are TRBV28 and TRBJ1-1, with 7 bases identical to TRBD1. Material for sequencing was PBMCs. CDR3 in amino acids: CASSLPGYRGRTEAFF. The DNA of the CDR3 is TGTGCCAGCAGTTTACCGGGCTACAGGGGAAGAACTGAAGCTTTCTTT.